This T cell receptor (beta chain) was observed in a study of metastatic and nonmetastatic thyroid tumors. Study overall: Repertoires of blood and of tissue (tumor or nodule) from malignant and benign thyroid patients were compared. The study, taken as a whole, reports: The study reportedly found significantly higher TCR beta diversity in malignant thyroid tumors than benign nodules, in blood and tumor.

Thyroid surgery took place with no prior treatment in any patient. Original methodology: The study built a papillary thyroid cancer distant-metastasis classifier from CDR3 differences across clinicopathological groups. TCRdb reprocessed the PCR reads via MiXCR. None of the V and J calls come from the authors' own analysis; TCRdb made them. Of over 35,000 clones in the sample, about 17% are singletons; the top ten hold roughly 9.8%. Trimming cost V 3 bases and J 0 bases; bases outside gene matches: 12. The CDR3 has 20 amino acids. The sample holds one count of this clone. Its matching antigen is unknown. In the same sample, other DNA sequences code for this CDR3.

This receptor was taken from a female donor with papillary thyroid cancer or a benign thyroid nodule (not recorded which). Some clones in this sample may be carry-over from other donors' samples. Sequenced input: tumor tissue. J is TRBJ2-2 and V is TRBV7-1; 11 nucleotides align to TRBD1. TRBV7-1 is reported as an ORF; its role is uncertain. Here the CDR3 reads CASSSWDRGFWYANTGELFF. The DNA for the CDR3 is TGTGCCAGCAGCTCTTGGGACAGGGGGTTCTGGTACGCGAACACCGGGGAGCTGTTTTTT.